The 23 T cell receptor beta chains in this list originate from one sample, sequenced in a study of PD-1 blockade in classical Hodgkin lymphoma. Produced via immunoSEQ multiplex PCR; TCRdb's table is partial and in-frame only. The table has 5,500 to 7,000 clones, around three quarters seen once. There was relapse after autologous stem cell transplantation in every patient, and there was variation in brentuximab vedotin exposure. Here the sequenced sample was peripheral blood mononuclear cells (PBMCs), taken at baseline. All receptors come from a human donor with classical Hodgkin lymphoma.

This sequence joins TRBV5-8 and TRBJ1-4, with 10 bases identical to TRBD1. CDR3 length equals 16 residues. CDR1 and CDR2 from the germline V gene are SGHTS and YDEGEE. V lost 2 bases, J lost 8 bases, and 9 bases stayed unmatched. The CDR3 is CASSLGGQGLYEKLFF. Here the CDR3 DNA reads TGTGCCAGCAGCTTAGGGGGACAGGGGCTTTACGAAAAACTGTTTTTT.

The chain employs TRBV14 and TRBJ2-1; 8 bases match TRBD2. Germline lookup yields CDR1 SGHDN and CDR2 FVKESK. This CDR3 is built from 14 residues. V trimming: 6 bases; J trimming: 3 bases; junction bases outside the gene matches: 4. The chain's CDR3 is CASSSSGSYNEQFF. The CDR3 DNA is TGTGCCAGCAGTTCCAGCGGGAGCTACAATGAGCAGTTCTTC.

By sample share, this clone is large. As DNA, the CDR3 is TGTGCCAGCAGTGAAGCGCTGTATGGCTACACCTTC. It is translated as CASSEALYGYTF. V usage is TRBV2 and J usage is TRBJ1-2; D is undetermined. Trimming stripped 0 bases from V and 5 bases from J, with 4 bases between. Germline V CDR1 and CDR2: SNHLY, FYNNEI. This CDR3 region has 12 residues.

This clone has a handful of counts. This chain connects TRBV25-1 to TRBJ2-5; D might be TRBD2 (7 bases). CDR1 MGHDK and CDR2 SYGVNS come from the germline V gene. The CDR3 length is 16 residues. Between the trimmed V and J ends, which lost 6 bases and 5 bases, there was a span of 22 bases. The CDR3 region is CASRHTAQGRGETQYF. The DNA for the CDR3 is TGTGCCAGCAGACACACCGCCCAGGGGAGGGGGGAGACCCAGTACTTC.

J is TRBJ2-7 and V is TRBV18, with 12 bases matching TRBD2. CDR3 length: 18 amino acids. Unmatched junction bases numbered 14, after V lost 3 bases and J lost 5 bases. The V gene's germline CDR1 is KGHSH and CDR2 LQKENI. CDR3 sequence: CASSPGTRRGLAGNEQYF. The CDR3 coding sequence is TGTGCCAGCTCACCTGGGACACGAAGAGGACTAGCGGGAAACGAGCAGTACTTC.

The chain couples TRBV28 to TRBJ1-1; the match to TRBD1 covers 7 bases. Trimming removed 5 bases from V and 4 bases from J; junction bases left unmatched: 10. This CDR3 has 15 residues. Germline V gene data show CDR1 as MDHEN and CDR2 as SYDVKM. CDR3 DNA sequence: TGTGCCAGCAGTAGCGGGACAGCTGGAGTCACTGAAGCTTTCTTT. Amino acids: CASSSGTAGVTEAFF.

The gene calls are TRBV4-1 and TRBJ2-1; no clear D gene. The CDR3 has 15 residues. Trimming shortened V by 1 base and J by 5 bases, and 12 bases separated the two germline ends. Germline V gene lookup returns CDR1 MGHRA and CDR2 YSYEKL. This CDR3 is CASSQGGSWDNEQFF. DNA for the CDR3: TGCGCCAGCAGCCAAGGTGGAAGTTGGGACAATGAGCAGTTCTTC.

The CDR3 here is CASSLLREIWNEQFF. The CDR3 DNA is TGTGCCAGCTCCCTTTTGCGGGAGATATGGAATGAGCAGTTCTTC. The chain links TRBV18 to TRBJ2-1; 7 bases are a match to TRBD2. The CDR3 extends over 15 amino acids. V was clipped by 6 bases and J by 7 bases; unmatched bases: 12. CDR1 is KGHSH and CDR2 is LQKENI in the germline V gene.

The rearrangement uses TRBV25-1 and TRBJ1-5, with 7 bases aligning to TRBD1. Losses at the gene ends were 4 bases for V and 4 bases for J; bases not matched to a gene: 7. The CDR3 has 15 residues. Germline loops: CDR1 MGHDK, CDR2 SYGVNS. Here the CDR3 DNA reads TGTGCCAGCAGTGCAGGGGACAGCCGAAATCAGCCCCAGCATTTT. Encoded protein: CASSAGDSRNQPQHF.

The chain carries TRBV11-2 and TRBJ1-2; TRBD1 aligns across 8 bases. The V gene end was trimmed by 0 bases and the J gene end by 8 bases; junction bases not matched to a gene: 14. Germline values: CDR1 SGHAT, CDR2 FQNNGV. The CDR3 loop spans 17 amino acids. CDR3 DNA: TGTGCCAGCAGCTTAGAGGTGTCCGGACAGGGAACTCTGGGCTACACCTTC. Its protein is CASSLEVSGQGTLGYTF.

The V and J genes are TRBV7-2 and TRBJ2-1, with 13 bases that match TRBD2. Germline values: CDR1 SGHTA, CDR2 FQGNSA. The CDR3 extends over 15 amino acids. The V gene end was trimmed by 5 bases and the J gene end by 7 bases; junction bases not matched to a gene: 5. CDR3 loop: CASSPRTSGSNEQFF. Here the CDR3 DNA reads TGTGCCAGCAGCCCCCGGACTAGCGGGAGTAATGAGCAGTTCTTC. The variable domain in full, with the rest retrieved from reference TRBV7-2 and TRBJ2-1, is GAGVSQSPSNKVTEKGKDVELRCDPISGHTALYWYRQSLGQGLEFLIYFQGNSAPDKSGLPSDRFSAERTGGSVSTLTIQRTQQEDSAVYLCASSPRTSGSNEQFFGPGTRLTVL.

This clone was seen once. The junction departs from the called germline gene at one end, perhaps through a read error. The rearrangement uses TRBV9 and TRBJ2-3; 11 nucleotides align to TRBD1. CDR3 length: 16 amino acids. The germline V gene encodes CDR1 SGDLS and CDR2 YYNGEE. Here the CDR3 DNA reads TGTGCCGGCAGCGTCTCGGACAGGGGGCTGACAGATACGCAGTATTTT. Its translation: CAGSVSDRGLTDTQYF.

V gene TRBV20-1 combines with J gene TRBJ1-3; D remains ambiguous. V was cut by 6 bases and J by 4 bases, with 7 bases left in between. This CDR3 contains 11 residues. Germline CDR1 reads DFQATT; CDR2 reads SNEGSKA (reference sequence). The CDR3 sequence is CSARRGNTIYF. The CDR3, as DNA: TGCAGTGCCCGCAGGGGAAACACCATATATTTT.

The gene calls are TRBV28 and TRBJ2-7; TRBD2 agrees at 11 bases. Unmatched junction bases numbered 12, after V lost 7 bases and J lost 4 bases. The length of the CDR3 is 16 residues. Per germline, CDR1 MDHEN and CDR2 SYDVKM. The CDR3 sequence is CASTTSGASGRYEQYF. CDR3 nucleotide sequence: TGTGCCAGCACCACCTCGGGGGCTAGCGGGAGGTACGAGCAGTACTTC.

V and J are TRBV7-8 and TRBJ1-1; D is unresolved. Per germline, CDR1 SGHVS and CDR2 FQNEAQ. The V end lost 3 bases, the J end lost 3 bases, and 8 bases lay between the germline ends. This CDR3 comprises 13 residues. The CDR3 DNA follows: TGTGCCAGCAGCTTTCATGGGTACACTGAAGCTTTCTTT. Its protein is CASSFHGYTEAFF.

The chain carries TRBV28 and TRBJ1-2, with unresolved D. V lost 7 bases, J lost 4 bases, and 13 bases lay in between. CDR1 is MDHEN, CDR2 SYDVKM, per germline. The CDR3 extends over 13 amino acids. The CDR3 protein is CASMDGRSYGYTF. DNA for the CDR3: TGTGCCAGCATGGACGGTAGAAGCTATGGCTACACCTTC.

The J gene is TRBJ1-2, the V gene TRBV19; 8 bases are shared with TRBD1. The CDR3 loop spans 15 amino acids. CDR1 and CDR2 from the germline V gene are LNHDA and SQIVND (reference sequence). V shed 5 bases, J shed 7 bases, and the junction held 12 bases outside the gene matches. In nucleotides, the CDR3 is TGTGCCAGTAGTCTTCGTAGGACAGGGATTGGTGGCTACACCTTC. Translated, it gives CASSLRRTGIGGYTF.

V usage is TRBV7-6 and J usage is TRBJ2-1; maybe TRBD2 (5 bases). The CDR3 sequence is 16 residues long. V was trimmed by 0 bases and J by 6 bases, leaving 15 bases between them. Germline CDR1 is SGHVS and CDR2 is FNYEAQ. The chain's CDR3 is CASSLALTSSVNEQFF. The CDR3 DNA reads TGTGCCAGCAGCTTAGCGTTAACTAGTTCGGTCAATGAGCAGTTCTTC.

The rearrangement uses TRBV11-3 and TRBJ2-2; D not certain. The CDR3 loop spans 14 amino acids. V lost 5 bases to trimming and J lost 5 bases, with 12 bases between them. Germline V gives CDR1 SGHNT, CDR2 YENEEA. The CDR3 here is CASSRVVGTGELFF. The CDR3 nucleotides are TGTGCCAGCAGCAGGGTAGTAGGAACCGGGGAGCTGTTTTTT.

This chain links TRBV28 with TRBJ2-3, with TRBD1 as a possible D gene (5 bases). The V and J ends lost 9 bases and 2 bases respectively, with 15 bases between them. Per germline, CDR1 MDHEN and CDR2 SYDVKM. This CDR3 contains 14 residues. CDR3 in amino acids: CASDTGALTDTQYF. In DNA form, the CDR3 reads TGTGCCAGTGACACAGGAGCCCTCACAGATACGCAGTATTTT.

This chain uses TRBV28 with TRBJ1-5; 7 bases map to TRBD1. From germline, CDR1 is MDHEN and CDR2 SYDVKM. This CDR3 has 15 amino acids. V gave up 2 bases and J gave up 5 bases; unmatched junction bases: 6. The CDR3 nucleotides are TGTGCCAGCAGTTTAGGACAGGTTTGGGATCAGCCCCAGCATTTT. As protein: CASSLGQVWDQPQHF.

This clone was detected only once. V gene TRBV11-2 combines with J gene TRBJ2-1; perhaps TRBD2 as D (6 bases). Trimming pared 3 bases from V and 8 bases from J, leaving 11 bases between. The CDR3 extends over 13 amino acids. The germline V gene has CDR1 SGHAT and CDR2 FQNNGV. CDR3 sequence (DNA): TGTGCCAGCAGCTTCACTAGCATCGATGAGCAGTTCTTC. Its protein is CASSFTSIDEQFF. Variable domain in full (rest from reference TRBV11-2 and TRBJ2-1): EAGVAQSPRYKIIEKRQSVAFWCNPISGHATLYWYQQILGQGPKLLIQFQNNGVVDDSQLPKDRFSAERLKGVDSTLKIQPAKLEDSAVYLCASSFTSIDEQFFGPGTRLTVL.

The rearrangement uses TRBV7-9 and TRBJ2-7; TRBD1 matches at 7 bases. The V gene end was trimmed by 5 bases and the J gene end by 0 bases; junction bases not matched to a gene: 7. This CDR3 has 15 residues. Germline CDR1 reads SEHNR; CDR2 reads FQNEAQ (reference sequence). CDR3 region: CASSPQDRSSYEQYF. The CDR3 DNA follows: TGTGCCAGCAGCCCTCAGGACAGGAGCTCCTACGAGCAGTACTTC.